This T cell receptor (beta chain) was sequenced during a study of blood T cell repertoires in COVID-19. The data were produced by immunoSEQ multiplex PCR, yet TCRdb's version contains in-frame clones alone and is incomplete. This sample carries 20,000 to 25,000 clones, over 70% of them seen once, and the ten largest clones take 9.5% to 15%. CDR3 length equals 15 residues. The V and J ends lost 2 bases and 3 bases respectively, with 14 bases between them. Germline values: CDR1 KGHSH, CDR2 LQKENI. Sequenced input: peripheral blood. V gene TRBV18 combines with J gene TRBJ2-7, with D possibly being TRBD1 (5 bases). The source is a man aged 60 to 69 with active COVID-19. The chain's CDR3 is CASSPEAGPNYEQYF. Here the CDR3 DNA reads TGTGCCAGCTCACCAGAGGCAGGGCCGAACTACGAGCAGTACTTC.